This TCR beta chain was identified in a study of blood T cell repertoires in COVID-19. Germline trimming cut 2 bases from V and 4 bases from J; bases unmatched to any gene: 9. The CDR3 is 16 residues long. Germline CDR1 and CDR2: SGHNT and YYREEE (reference sequence). Sequenced by immunoSEQ multiplex PCR; TCRdb stores in-frame clones only, minus some. The table has around 300,000 clones, approximately 88% seen once. The sequencing input was peripheral blood. V is TRBV5-4 and J is TRBJ1-2; 9 bases fit TRBD1. The source of this sequence is a man aged 50 to 59 with acute or convalescent COVID-19. CDR3 in amino acids: CASSLQIPTGGYGYTF. DNA for the CDR3: TGTGCCAGCAGCTTACAAATTCCGACAGGGGGCTATGGCTACACCTTC.